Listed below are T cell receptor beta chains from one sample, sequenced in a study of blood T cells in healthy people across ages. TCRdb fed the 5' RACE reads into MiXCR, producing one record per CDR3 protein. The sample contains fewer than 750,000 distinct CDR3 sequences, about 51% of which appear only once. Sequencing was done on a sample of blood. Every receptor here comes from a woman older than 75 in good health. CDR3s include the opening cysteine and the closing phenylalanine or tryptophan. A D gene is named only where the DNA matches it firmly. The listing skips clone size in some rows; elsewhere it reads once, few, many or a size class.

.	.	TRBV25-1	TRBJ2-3	CASSVRGPSTDTQYF	TGTGCCAGCAGTGTCCGGGGTCCTAGCACAGATACGCAGTATTTT
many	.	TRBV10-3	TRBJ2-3	CAISESGDTQYF	TGTGCCATCAGTGAGTCGGGGGATACGCAGTATTTT
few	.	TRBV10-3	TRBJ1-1	CAISPREKHTEAFF	TGTGCCATCAGCCCCAGGGAAAAGCACACTGAAGCTTTCTTT
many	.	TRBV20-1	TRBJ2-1	CSARLDNEQFF	TGCAGTGCACGACTGGACAATGAGCAGTTCTTC
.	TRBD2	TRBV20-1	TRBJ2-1	CSAQTSGGRNEQFF	TGCAGTGCTCAGACTAGCGGGGGCCGCAATGAGCAGTTCTTC
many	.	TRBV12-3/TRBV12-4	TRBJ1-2	CASLWSYGYTF	TGTGCCAGCTTATGGAGCTATGGCTACACCTTC
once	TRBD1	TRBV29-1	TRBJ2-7	CSVEKEGQVESDEQYF	TGCAGCGTTGAAAAAGAGGGACAGGTAGAATCCGACGAGCAGTACTTC
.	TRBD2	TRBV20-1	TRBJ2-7	CSAGGLAGGPTPYEQYF	TGCAGTGCTGGCGGACTAGCGGGGGGACCTACCCCCTACGAGCAGTACTTC
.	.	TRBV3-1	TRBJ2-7	CASSLRRYEQYF	TGTGCCAGCAGCCTCAGAAGGTACGAGCAGTACTTC
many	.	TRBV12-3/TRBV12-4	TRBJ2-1	CASSLAFEQFF	TGTGCCAGCAGTTTAGCGTTCGAGCAGTTCTTC
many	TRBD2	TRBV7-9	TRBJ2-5	CASSSTASGPTLQETQYF	TGTGCCAGCAGCTCAACGGCTAGCGGGCCTACACTTCAAGAGACCCAGTACTTC
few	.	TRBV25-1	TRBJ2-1	CASSETSDDGSWKSSYNEQFF	TGTGCCAGCAGTGAAACCAGCGATGACGGGAGTTGGAAAAGCTCCTACAATGAGCAGTTCTTC
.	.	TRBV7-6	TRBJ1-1	CASRVELNTEAFF	TGTGCCAGCAGAGTGGAGCTGAACACTGAAGCTTTCTTT
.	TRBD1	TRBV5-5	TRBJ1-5	CASSTQGSLSGPQHF	TGTGCCAGCAGCACACAGGGGTCCTTAAGTGGGCCCCAGCATTTT
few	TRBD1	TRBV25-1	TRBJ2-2	CASTFSRDRRENTGELFF	TGTGCCAGCACTTTCAGCCGGGACAGAAGAGAGAACACCGGGGAGCTGTTTTTT
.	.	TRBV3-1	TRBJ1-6	CASSRNGPRGHSPLHF	TGTGCCAGCAGCCGGAACGGGCCTCGGGGGCATTCACCCCTCCACTTT
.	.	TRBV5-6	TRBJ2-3	CASSLLGTGTDTQYF	TGTGCCAGCAGCTTATTAGGGACTGGCACAGATACGCAGTATTTT
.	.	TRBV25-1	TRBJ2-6	CASSPPAGANVLTF	TGTGCCAGCAGTCCTCCGGCTGGGGCCAACGTCCTGACTTTC
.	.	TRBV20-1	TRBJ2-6	CSARTPITGLAGANVLTF	TGCAGTGCTAGAACCCCCATAACAGGTTTGGCTGGGGCCAACGTCCTGACTTTC
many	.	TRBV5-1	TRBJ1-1	CASRPTGTVNTEAFF	TGCGCCAGCAGGCCGACCGGAACAGTGAACACTGAAGCTTTCTTT
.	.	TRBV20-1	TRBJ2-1	CRARGTNNEQFF	TGCAGGGCGAGAGGGACCAACAATGAGCAGTTCTTC
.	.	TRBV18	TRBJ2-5	CASSPPGGKETQYF	TGTGCCAGCTCACCACCCGGCGGAAAAGAGACCCAGTACTTC
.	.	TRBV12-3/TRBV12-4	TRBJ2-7	CASSLWLSYEQYF	TGTGCCAGCAGTTTATGGCTCTCCTACGAGCAGTACTTC
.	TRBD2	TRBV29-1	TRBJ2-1	CSAPYGLAGGPTNEQFF	TGCAGCGCCCCGTATGGACTAGCGGGAGGCCCGACTAATGAGCAGTTCTTC
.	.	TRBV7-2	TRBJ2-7	CASSRWGSYEQYF	TGTGCCAGCAGCCGGTGGGGCTCCTACGAGCAGTACTTC
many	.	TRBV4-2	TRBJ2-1	CASSQDADNEQFF	TGTGCCAGCAGCCAAGATGCGGACAATGAGCAGTTCTTC
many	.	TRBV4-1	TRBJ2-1	CASSQGAREFF	TGCGCCAGCAGCCAAGGGGCACGGGAGTTCTTC
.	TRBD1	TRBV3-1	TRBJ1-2	CASSQGTGGGYTF	TGTGCCAGCAGCCAAGGGACAGGGGGAGGCTACACCTTC
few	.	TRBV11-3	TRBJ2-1	CASSSAGSYNEQFF	TGTGCCAGCAGCTCTGCGGGGTCGTACAATGAGCAGTTCTTC
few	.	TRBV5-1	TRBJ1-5	CASSTDASQPQHF	TGCGCCAGCAGCACGGACGCGAGTCAGCCCCAGCATTTT
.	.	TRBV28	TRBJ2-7	CASSLGSLGYEQYF	TGTGCCAGCAGTTTAGGGAGCCTCGGTTACGAGCAGTACTTC
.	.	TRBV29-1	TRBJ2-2	CSVVSGDSHTGELFF	TGCAGCGTTGTTTCGGGGGACAGTCACACCGGGGAGCTGTTTTTT
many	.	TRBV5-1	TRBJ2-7	CASSPSQGGYEQYF	TGCGCCAGCAGCCCTTCACAGGGAGGGTACGAGCAGTACTTC
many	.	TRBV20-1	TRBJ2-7	CSAQNRYWAHEQYF	TGCAGTGCTCAAAACAGGTATTGGGCCCACGAGCAGTACTTC
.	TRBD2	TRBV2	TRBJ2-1	CASSLGLAGGQQFF	TGTGCCAGCAGTTTGGGACTAGCGGGGGGGCAACAGTTCTTC
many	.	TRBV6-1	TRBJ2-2	CASSVPGANTGELFF	TGTGCCAGCAGTGTTCCGGGGGCGAACACCGGGGAGCTGTTTTTT
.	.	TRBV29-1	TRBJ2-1	CSVADLGSVNEQFF	TGCAGCGTTGCTGATCTGGGGTCAGTCAATGAGCAGTTCTTC
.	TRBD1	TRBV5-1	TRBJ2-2	CASRPTGGNTGELFF	TGCGCCAGCAGACCGACAGGGGGAAACACCGGGGAGCTGTTTTTT
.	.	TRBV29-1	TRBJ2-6	CSADPSGANVLTF	TGCAGCGCTGACCCCTCTGGGGCCAACGTCCTGACTTTC
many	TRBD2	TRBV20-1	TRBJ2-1	CSARTGTSSYNEQFF	TGCAGTGCTCGTACCGGGACTAGCAGCTACAATGAGCAGTTCTTC
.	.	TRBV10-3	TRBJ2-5	CAISGTTQETQYF	TGTGCCATCAGTGGGACTACCCAAGAGACCCAGTACTTC
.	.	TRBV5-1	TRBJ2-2	CASSSDPGRRNTGELFF	TGCGCCAGCAGCTCGGACCCCGGACGAAGGAACACCGGGGAGCTGTTTTTT
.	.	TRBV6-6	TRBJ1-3	CAGSYGLMSSGNTIYF	TGTGCCGGCAGTTACGGATTAATGAGCTCTGGAAACACCATATATTTT
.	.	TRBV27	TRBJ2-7	CASSTGLRNPYEQYF	TGTGCCAGCAGTACGGGACTGCGGAATCCCTACGAGCAGTACTTC
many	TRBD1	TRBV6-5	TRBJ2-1	CASRPGTGGISYNEQFF	TGTGCCAGCAGGCCCGGGACAGGGGGCATATCATACAATGAGCAGTTCTTC
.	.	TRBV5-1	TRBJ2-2	CASSARTNTGELFF	TGCGCCAGCAGCGCCAGGACGAACACCGGGGAGCTGTTTTTT
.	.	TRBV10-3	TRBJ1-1	CAITPEINTEAFF	TGTGCCATTACTCCAGAGATAAACACTGAAGCTTTCTTT
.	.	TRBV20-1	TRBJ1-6	CSALKPNTGYNSPLHF	TGCAGTGCTTTAAAACCCAACACAGGGTATAATTCACCCCTCCACTTT
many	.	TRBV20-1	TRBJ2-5	CSARARQETQYF	TGCAGTGCTAGGGCCAGACAAGAGACCCAGTACTTC
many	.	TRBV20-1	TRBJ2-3	CSARDWRGSKNTQYF	TGCAGTGCTAGAGATTGGCGGGGTTCGAAGAATACGCAGTATTTT
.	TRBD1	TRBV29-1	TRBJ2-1	CSVPRGTGGTYNEQFF	TGCAGCGTCCCCCGAGGGACAGGGGGTACCTACAATGAGCAGTTCTTC
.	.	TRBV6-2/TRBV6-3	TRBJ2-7	CARLPLGEASYEQYF	TGTGCCAGGCTGCCGTTGGGGGAAGCCTCCTACGAGCAGTACTTC
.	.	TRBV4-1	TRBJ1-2	CASSQVGAGRGYTF	TGCGCCAGCAGCCAAGTTGGGGCAGGAAGAGGCTACACCTTC
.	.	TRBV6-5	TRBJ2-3	CASGRRTSTDTQYF	TGTGCCAGTGGTCGACGGACAAGCACAGATACGCAGTATTTT
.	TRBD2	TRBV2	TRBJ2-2	CASSGSHTGELFF	TGTGCCTCTAGCGGGAGTCACACCGGGGAGCTGTTTTTT
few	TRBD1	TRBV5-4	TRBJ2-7	CASSLTGDSYNEQYF	TGTGCCAGCAGCTTGACAGGGGATTCCTACAATGAGCAGTACTTC
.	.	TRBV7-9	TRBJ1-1	CASSPGTLETEAFF	TGCGCCAGCAGCCCCGGGACCCTCGAAACTGAAGCTTTCTTT
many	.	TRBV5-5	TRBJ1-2	CASSQMTGAYGYTF	TGTGCCAGCAGCCAAATGACGGGGGCCTATGGCTACACCTTC
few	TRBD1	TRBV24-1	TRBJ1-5	CATSMTGNPLPSNQPQHF	TGTGCCACCAGCATGACAGGGAACCCCCTTCCTAGCAATCAGCCCCAGCATTTT